The subject of this entry is one T cell receptor beta chain. Judged by its sample share, this clonotype qualifies as medium-sized (0.01 to 0.1%). Its antigen is not yet known. Within one base of it there is no much larger clone, and no base qualities were kept. The sample belongs to a study of T-cell reconstitution after alpha-beta-depleted transplantation in children (dated by TCRdb to 2015 to 2016). Turning to the overall study: The study quantitatively tracked T-cell immune reconstitution after TCRalphabeta/CD19-depleted allogeneic hematopoietic cell transplantation in children using TCR repertoire profiling. Broader findings and caveats from the paper: About two months after transplant, the apparently early recovery of alphabetaT-cell counts reportedly depended on just several hundred clones that had expanded rapidly and came from non-depleted graft cells. The high TCRbeta diversity at day 60 in some patients was ascribed to recipient T cells and intrathymic progenitors that had survived conditioning. The frequencies of hyperexpanded clones fell over the following months, and after one year, T-cell counts and TCRbeta diversity were mostly attributed to newly produced T cells.

Library preparation was by PCR. TCRdb records Illumina HiSeq 2500 as the sequencer. TCR library preparation used molecular barcoding, with unique molecular identifiers applied to normalize quantification of the TCRbeta repertoire. TCRdb reran the public reads through fastp at Q25 and MiXCR, keeping productive beta chains. Each CDR3 protein gets just one entry, which takes the most common genes and DNA from the rows behind it. This sample gives about 6,000 distinct CDR3 sequences in total; around 15% of them show up just once. 10% to 15% of the sample belongs to the ten largest clones. Per the publication, the time point label means: day 60 (about 2 months) after transplantation. This sample's treatment or condition label indicates: allogeneic hematopoietic cell transplantation with graft depleted of TCRalphabeta T cells and CD19 B cells. TCRalphabeta/CD19-depleted allogeneic hematopoietic cell grafts were given to the transplant recipients, all of whom were children.

Measured from the cysteine to the phenylalanine, the CDR3 is 17 residues long. Kept here is only the CDR3 DNA, which spans 51 bases and is read in frame from base 1. V was cut back by 3 bases and J by 2 bases, leaving a gap of 17 bases between them. The germline V gene specifies MNHEY as CDR1 and SVGAGI as CDR2. The TCR was taken from a male patient under 18 who had a stem cell transplant for acute myeloid leukemia, so the T cells may come from the graft donor. The rearrangement joined TRBV6-5 to TRBJ2-1, with the D call perhaps TRBD1 or TRBD2, each one matching 5 bases. The source was PBMCs, mostly from graft donor cells, collected 60 days after TCRalphabeta/CD19-depleted stem cell transplant. The DNA sequence follows: TGTGCCAGCAGTTATCAGGGACCTCGGGACGCCTACAATGAGCAGTTCTTC. It translates as CASSYQGPRDAYNEQFF.